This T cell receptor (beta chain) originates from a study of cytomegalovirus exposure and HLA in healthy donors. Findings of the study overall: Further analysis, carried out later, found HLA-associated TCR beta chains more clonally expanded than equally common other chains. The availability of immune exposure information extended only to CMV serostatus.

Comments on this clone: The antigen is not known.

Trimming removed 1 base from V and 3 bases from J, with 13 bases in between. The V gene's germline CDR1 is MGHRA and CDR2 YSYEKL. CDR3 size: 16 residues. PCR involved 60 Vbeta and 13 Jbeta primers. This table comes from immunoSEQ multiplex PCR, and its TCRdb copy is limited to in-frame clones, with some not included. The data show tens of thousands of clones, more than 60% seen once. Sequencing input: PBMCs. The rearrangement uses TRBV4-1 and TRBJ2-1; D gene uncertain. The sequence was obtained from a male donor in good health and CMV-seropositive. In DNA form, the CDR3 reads TGCGCCAGCAGCCAAGTTGACCTAGTGGTCTACAATGAGCAGTTCTTC. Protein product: CASSQVDLVVYNEQFF.